This T cell receptor (beta chain) derives from a study of human T cells and chemical hapten exposure. Time point described: patch test 1, 2 weeks after DPC sensitization. The treatment here: therapeutic diphenylcyclopropenone sensitization with weekly scalp DPC. The CDR3 spans 13 residues. Germline CDR1 and CDR2: SGDLS and YYNGEE. V was clipped by 4 bases and J by 1 base, with 8 bases between them. TCRdb called the RACE reads again in MiXCR, with one record for every CDR3 protein. The sample lists around 190,000 distinct CDR3 sequences; around 20% were seen once. In this sample, this clonotype turned up a few times.

The sequence was obtained from a woman aged 50 to 60 with alopecia areata. Some clones in this sample may be carry-over from other donors' samples. The V call is TRBV9, the J call TRBJ1-1; no definite D call. The sample was whole blood, taken in connection with sensitization to the hapten diphenylcyclopropenone (DPC). The CDR3 is CASSYSPNTEAFF. The CDR3 DNA follows: TGTGCCAGCAGCTATTCACCGAACACTGAAGCTTTCTTT.